This T cell receptor beta chain was sequenced during a study of type 1 regulatory T cells. About the study: T-allo10 is a Tr1-enriched, alloantigen-specific CD4 T cell product made in vitro.

TCRdb analysed the reads with MiXCR anew, one entry per CDR3 protein. The profile shows some 89,000 distinct CDR3 sequences, about a third of them singletons. The CDR3 has 12 amino acids. Germline V gene sequence: CDR1 SGHAT, CDR2 FQNNGV. Worth noting for this clonotype: A junction end diverges from the germline sequence, so it may reflect a read error.

This sequence originates from a human donor in good health. This chain joins TRBV11-2 and TRBJ2-3, with D uncertain. Sample: CD4+ T cells, either the whole sample or a sorted fraction (not recorded which). CDR3 nucleotides: TGTGCCAGCGGCTTAGAAACAGATACGCAGTATTTT. Its protein is CASGLETDTQYF.